Listed here is a single T cell receptor (beta chain). Its antigen is not known. PCR amplification relied on 60 Vbeta primers (plus 13 Jbeta primers). Produced via immunoSEQ multiplex PCR; TCRdb's table is partial and in-frame only. The repertoire includes 150,000 to 200,000 clones, more than 70% of them detected once, and 1.5% sits in the top ten. This sample was taken from a study of cytomegalovirus exposure and HLA in healthy donors. Across the whole study: Counted in an early data release were 85 million or so unique TCRs from HLA-typed donors.

Whole-study findings and limits: A later analysis linked a missense DCLRE1C variant to TCR beta V- and J-gene trimming. Reported results showed that the classifier diagnosed cytomegalovirus status with high specificity and sensitivity.

The sequence came from a girl aged 5-17 years in good health and CMV-seronegative. The sample taken for sequencing was PBMCs.

The CDR3 region is CASSFPASGGNEQFF. The CDR3 DNA reads as TGTGCCAGCAGCTTTCCGGCTAGCGGGGGGAATGAGCAGTTCTTC. The chain uses TRBV7-8 and TRBJ2-1; 11 nucleotides agree with TRBD2. The germline V gene has CDR1 SGHVS and CDR2 FQNEAQ. The CDR3 contains 15 residues. V dropped 3 bases and J dropped 7; count of bases not matched to a gene: 5. Based on the CDR3 plus reference TRBV7-8 and TRBJ2-1, the full variable domain is GAGVSQSPRYKVAKRGQDVALRCDPISGHVSLFWYQQALGQGPEFLTYFQNEAQLDKSGLPSDRFFAERPEGSVSTLKIQRTQQEDSAVYLCASSFPASGGNEQFFGPGTRLTVL.